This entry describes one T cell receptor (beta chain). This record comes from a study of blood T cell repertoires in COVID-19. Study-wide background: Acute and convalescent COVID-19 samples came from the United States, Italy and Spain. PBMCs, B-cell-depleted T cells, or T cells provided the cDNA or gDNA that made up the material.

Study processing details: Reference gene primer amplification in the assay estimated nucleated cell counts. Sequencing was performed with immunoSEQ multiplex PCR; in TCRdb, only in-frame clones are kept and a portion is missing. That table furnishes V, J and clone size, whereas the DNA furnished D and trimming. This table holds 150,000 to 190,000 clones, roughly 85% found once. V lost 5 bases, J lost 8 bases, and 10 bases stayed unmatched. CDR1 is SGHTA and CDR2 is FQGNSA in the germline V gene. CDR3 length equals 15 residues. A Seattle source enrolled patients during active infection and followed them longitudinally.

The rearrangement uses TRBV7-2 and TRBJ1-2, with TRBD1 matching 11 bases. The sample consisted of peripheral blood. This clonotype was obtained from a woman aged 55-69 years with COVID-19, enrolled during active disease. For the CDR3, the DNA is TGTGCCAGCAGCGCCGGACAGGGGGCTTTGTGGGGCTACACCTTC. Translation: CASSAGQGALWGYTF.